This T cell receptor (beta chain) was captured in a study of cytomegalovirus exposure and HLA in healthy donors. Clones were sequenced by immunoSEQ multiplex PCR, and TCRdb holds only the in-frame ones, with some missing. The sample contains approximately 150,000 clones, more than 85% of which appear only once. Germline loops: CDR1 SGDLS, CDR2 YYNGEE. The CDR3 totals 17 residues. The ends lost 4 bases at V and 0 bases at J; junction bases unmatched: 11. The sequencing input was PBMCs. This TCR derives from a man between 18 and 35 years old in good health and CMV-seronegative. J is TRBJ2-7 and V is TRBV9, with TRBD2 matching over 9 bases. The CDR3 protein is CASSPAASGESSYEQYV. The CDR3 DNA reads as TGTGCCAGCAGCCCAGCGGCTAGCGGGGAGAGCTCCTACGAGCAGTACGTC.